The present entry profiles one T cell receptor beta chain with its context. Its antigen is not identified. This record comes from a study of post-analysis software for immune sequencing data. Study background: Both relapsing-remitting and secondary progressive multiple sclerosis featured among the disease courses, as did progressive-relapsing multiple sclerosis. The study, taken as a whole, reports: Five TRBV segments, including TRBV5-6, TRBV5-1 and TRBV20-1, were more frequent in patients than controls. There was significantly lower normalized Chao1 diversity in multiple sclerosis patients than in controls. Strong same-batch co-clustering of samples appeared with F measure clustering.

The TCR beta cDNA libraries carried unique molecular identifiers. The authors obtained 400,000 to 600,000 cDNA molecules from approximately 1 to 10 million T cells. TCRdb reprocessed the PCR reads via MiXCR and lists one record per CDR3 protein. Among roughly 400,000 distinct CDR3 sequences listed, more than 30% were seen once. V was pared by 1 base and J by 8 bases, with 1 base of the junction left unmatched. This CDR3 has 12 residues. The germline gives CDR1 SQVTM, CDR2 ANQGSEA. This receptor was identified in a girl aged 2-15 years with multiple sclerosis. Sequenced input: blood. This rearrangement joins TRBV29-1 to TRBJ1-2, with 10 positions matching TRBD1. The CDR3 coding sequence is TGCAGCGTTGAAGGGACAGGGGGAGGCTACACCTTC. Amino acids: CSVEGTGGGYTF.